Below are 9 T cell receptor beta chains sequenced from a single sample in a study of sequential checkpoint blockade in melanoma. The method was immunoSEQ multiplex PCR; TCRdb's version includes in-frame clones alone and lacks a portion of them. The sample holds about 35,000 clones, roughly 81% seen once. Treatment meaning: randomized to nivolumab then ipilimumab (arm A) or the reverse (arm B). Here the sequenced sample was CD8+ T cells sorted from blood (inferred from file names), taken from a patient given nivolumab and ipilimumab in sequence. The source of these receptors is a human donor with melanoma.

This chain uses TRBV19 with TRBJ1-1; TRBD1 aligns across 7 bases. Trimming took 5 bases from V and 1 from J; bases not matched to a gene: 4. Germline V gene lookup returns CDR1 LNHDA and CDR2 SQIVND (reference sequence). This CDR3 comprises 14 residues. Here the CDR3 reads CASSFRDRNTEAFF. CDR3 DNA: TGTGCCAGTAGTTTCCGGGACAGGAACACTGAAGCTTTCTTT.

This chain joins TRBV5-4 and TRBJ1-6; 9 bases are shared with TRBD1. V was clipped by 4 bases and J by 0 bases; unmatched bases: 8. This CDR3 has 18 residues. Germline V gene data show CDR1 as SGHNT and CDR2 as YYREEE (reference sequence). Written as DNA, the CDR3 is TGTGCCAGCAGCGACCTGGGACAGGGTAACTCCTATAATTCACCCCTCCACTTT. Protein product: CASSDLGQGNSYNSPLHF.

The sample holds one count of this clone. The chain joins TRBV19 to TRBJ1-1; D is ambiguous. Germline CDR1 and CDR2: LNHDA and SQIVND (reference sequence). Trimming took off 3 bases at V and 0 bases at J, with 14 bases between the two ends. The CDR3 has 16 residues. CDR3 nucleotides: TGTGCCAGTAGTATCAGTCACAGTCCAGTGAACACTGAAGCTTTCTTT. This encodes CASSISHSPVNTEAFF.

The V gene is TRBV4-1, the J gene TRBJ2-3; 9 bases match TRBD2. The CDR3 loop spans 17 amino acids. Germline V CDR1 and CDR2: MGHRA, YSYEKL. With 1 base clipped from V and 3 bases from J, the junction kept 8 bases outside the gene matches. The CDR3 here is CASSQAPWSGGTDTQYF. Here the CDR3 DNA reads TGCGCCAGCAGCCAAGCCCCCTGGAGCGGGGGGACAGATACGCAGTATTTT.

This chain connects TRBV6-5 to TRBJ2-1, with a tentative D call TRBD1 (5 bases). The V gene's germline CDR1 is MNHEY and CDR2 SVGAGI. The CDR3 runs to 15 residues. Between the trimmed V and J ends, which lost 5 bases and 0 bases, there was a span of 11 bases. The CDR3: CASSPDSSSYNEQFF. The CDR3 coding sequence is TGTGCCAGCAGTCCCGACAGCAGCTCCTACAATGAGCAGTTCTTC.

The V and J genes are TRBV5-1 and TRBJ1-1; D is unclear. V was pared by 4 bases and J by 3 bases, with 10 bases between. CDR1 and CDR2 (germline): SGHRS, YFSETQ. There are 13 residues in the CDR3. CDR3 region: CASSPISYTEAFF. CDR3 nucleotide sequence: TGCGCCAGCAGCCCTATTAGCTACACTGAAGCTTTCTTT.

V is TRBV7-9 and J is TRBJ1-4; no reliable D call. Per the germline V gene, CDR1 is SEHNR and CDR2 is FQNEAQ (reference sequence). The ends were cut back, 5 bases at V and 11 bases at J, with 15 bases in the middle. This CDR3 has 13 amino acids. CDR3 loop: CASSPPAGWKLFF. In DNA, the CDR3 is TGTGCCAGCAGCCCACCGGCGGGCTGGAAACTGTTTTTT.

This sequence joins TRBV6-1 and TRBJ2-7, with 13 bases identical to TRBD2. The CDR3 is made up of 15 amino acids. Germline V gives CDR1 MNHNS, CDR2 SASEGT. The V gene end was trimmed by 4 bases and the J gene end by 3 bases; junction bases not matched to a gene: 3. CDR3 sequence: CASSVGTSGIYEQYF. CDR3 coding DNA: TGTGCCAGCAGTGTAGGGACTAGCGGGATCTACGAGCAGTACTTC.

The CDR3 spells CASSFPSYEQYF. Written as DNA, the CDR3 is TGTGCCAGCAGCTTCCCTTCCTACGAGCAGTACTTC. This chain connects TRBV7-2 to TRBJ2-7; no clear D. The CDR3 length is 12 residues. The germline gives CDR1 SGHTA, CDR2 FQGNSA. With 3 bases removed from V and 1 base from J, the gap between germline ends came to 4 bases. The full variable domain, in which reference TRBV7-2 and TRBJ2-7 provide the parts outside the CDR3, is GAGVSQSPSNKVTEKGKDVELRCDPISGHTALYWYRQSLGQGLEFLIYFQGNSAPDKSGLPSDRFSAERTGGSVSTLTIQRTQQEDSAVYLCASSFPSYEQYFGPGTRLTVT.